The 9 T cell receptor beta chains below come from one sample, sequenced in a study of shared clonotypes between healthy human individuals. Produced via immunoSEQ multiplex PCR; TCRdb's table is partial and in-frame only. The sample includes under 850,000 clones, 85% to 95% of them seen just once. Naivety among CD8 cells was defined by CD45RO negativity and positive CCR7 selection, thereby excluding terminally differentiated effector memory CD45RA+ cells. The sequenced material came from naive CD8+ T cells sorted from blood. The receptors originated from a man aged 30-40 years in good health.

This chain uses TRBV7-2 with TRBJ1-4; possibly TRBD1 for D (5 bases). This CDR3 spans 16 amino acids. The V end lost 1 base, the J end lost 8 bases, and 17 bases lay between the germline ends. The germline V gene encodes CDR1 SGHTA and CDR2 FQGNSA. The CDR3 here is CASSLGQGTVGEKLFF. The CDR3 DNA reads as TGTGCCAGCAGCTTAGGCCAGGGTACGGTAGGAGAAAAACTGTTTTTT.

This clone has only a few counts. The gene calls are TRBV19 and TRBJ1-1; 9 nucleotides agree with TRBD1. There are 15 residues in the CDR3. The V gene's germline CDR1 is LNHDA and CDR2 SQIVND (reference sequence). V was pared by 5 bases and J by 0 bases, with 4 bases of the junction left unmatched. The CDR3 DNA reads as TGTGCCAGTAGTGAACAGGGGGCCCTGAACACTGAAGCTTTCTTT. Translated: CASSEQGALNTEAFF.

The V call is TRBV27, the J call TRBJ1-2, with TRBD1 matching 12 bases. The CDR3 totals 16 residues. Germline loops: CDR1 MNHEY, CDR2 SMNVEV (reference sequence). V dropped 3 bases and J dropped 5; count of bases not matched to a gene: 7. Written as DNA, the CDR3 is TGTGCCAGCAGTTTGCTGGGACAGGGGGCGAGATATGGCTACACCTTC. Translation: CASSLLGQGARYGYTF.

The chain links TRBV2 to TRBJ2-1; D possibly corresponds to TRBD1 (5 bases). CDR3 size: 15 residues. V gave up 10 bases and J gave up 4 bases, with 20 bases separating them. Germline CDR1 reads SNHLY; CDR2 reads FYNNEI. The DNA for the CDR3 is TGTGCCACCCGGCGGCAGGGTAGAGGATACAATGAGCAGTTCTTC. Translation: CATRRQGRGYNEQFF.

The chain carries TRBV7-8 and TRBJ2-2; the match to TRBD2 covers 11 bases. The V segment lost 5 bases and the J segment 5 bases; nucleotides outside the gene matches: 7. The germline V gene encodes CDR1 SGHVS and CDR2 FQNEAQ. The CDR3 covers 16 residues. CDR3 in amino acids: CASSPTSGSTTGELFF. CDR3 DNA: TGTGCCAGCAGCCCAACTAGCGGGAGCACAACCGGGGAGCTGTTTTTT.

The chain joins TRBV7-8 to TRBJ2-5; D gene ambiguous. CDR3 length: 17 residues. Trimming removed 2 bases from V and 2 bases from J, with 18 bases in between. Germline V lookup: CDR1 SGHVS, CDR2 FQNEAQ. The CDR3 DNA sequence: TGTGCCAGCAGCTTACAGTTAACAGCAAGTTCACAAGAGACCCAGTACTTC. Protein sequence: CASSLQLTASSQETQYF.

This rearrangement joins TRBV5-1 to TRBJ1-2; possible D gene TRBD1, 6 bases. Germline values: CDR1 SGHRS, CDR2 YFSETQ. V lost 6 bases and J 8 bases, leaving 20 bases between the germline ends. The CDR3 contains 14 residues. The CDR3 DNA reads as TGCGCCAGCACCGGGTCGGGGGCGGTCGACGGCTACACCTTC. Encoded protein: CASTGSGAVDGYTF.

This clone was observed a few times. This chain links TRBV28 with TRBJ1-5, with D possibly being TRBD1 (5 bases). This CDR3 contains 15 residues. Germline values: CDR1 MDHEN, CDR2 SYDVKM. Trimming pared 4 bases from V and 1 base from J, leaving 11 bases between. The CDR3 region is CASSSGPESNQPQHF. The CDR3, as DNA: TGTGCCAGCAGTTCGGGGCCAGAGAGCAATCAGCCCCAGCATTTT.

Remarks on this clone: This CDR3 is also generated by other DNA sequences in the sample. The chain carries TRBV11-3 and TRBJ2-1, with 7 bases identical to TRBD2. The CDR3 is 15 amino acids. Trimming removed 5 bases from V and 2 bases from J; junction bases left unmatched: 6. The germline gives CDR1 SGHNT, CDR2 YENEEA. The CDR3 region is CASSPRLAAYNEQFF. Written as DNA, the CDR3 is TGTGCCAGCAGCCCCCGACTAGCAGCCTACAATGAGCAGTTCTTC.